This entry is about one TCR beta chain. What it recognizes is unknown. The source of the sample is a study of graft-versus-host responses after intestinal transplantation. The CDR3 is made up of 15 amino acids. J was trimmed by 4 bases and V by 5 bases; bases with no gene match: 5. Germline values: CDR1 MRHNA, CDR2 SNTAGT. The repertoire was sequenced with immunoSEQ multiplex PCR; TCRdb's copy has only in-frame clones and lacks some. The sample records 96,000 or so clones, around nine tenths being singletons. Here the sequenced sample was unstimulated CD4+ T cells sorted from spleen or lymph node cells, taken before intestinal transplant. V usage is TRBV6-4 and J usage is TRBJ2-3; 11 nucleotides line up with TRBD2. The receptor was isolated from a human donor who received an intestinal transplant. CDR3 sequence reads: CASSPLAGGPDTQYF. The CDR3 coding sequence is TGTGCCAGCAGTCCTCTAGCGGGGGGCCCAGATACGCAGTATTTT.